What follows is one T cell receptor beta chain and its context. This CDR3 has 11 amino acids. The table came from immunoSEQ multiplex PCR; TCRdb's copy has only in-frame clones and leaves some out. Of 120,000 to 150,000 clones listed, nearly 90% are singletons. The entry originates in a study of T cell responses to AZD1222 COVID-19 vaccine. The source of this sequence is an adult who received the MenACWY meningococcal vaccine as a control. The material sequenced was peripheral blood, taken 28 days after the second dose of the MenACWY control vaccine. The chain combines TRBV21-1 with TRBJ2-5; TRBD1, as called in the table, went unchecked against the DNA. TRBV21-1 is a pseudogene. The DNA of the CDR3 is TGTGCCAGCAGCCATGAAGAGACCCAGTACTTC. It yields the protein CASSHEETQYF.